This TCR beta chain was identified in a study of regulatory T cells in long-lasting Graves disease. Sequencing libraries for TCR beta were prepared with iRepertoire HTBI primers and Arm-PCR of CDR3 regions. TCRdb re-analysed the multiplex PCR reads in MiXCR, keeping a single row per CDR3 protein. The sample contains about 430,000 distinct CDR3 sequences, about 21% of which appear only once. Germline loops: CDR1 SGHRS, CDR2 YFSETQ. V was clipped by 0 bases and J by 7 bases, with 8 bases between them. The CDR3 contains 14 residues. The table lists this clonotype with many counts. Time point: persistent/refractory GD, antithyroid drugs over 5 years with positive TRAb. PBMCs provided the RNA from which the TCR library was made.

This chain links TRBV5-1 with TRBJ1-6; D is unresolved. Source: peripheral blood mononuclear cells (PBMCs), taken when the disease was refractory, from a patient treated with antithyroid drugs. The clonotype originates from a female donor with Graves disease. The CDR3 DNA follows: TGCGCCAGCAGCTTGGGGAGGGAGAATTCACCCCTCCACTTT. It is translated as CASSLGRENSPLHF.